The entry that follows covers one T cell receptor (beta chain) sequence. The target antigen is unknown. The CDR3 totals 14 residues. Trimming stripped 2 bases from V and 6 bases from J, with 14 bases between. CDR1 SGHVS and CDR2 FQNEAQ come from the germline V gene. This sample is drawn from a study of T cells after yellow fever vaccination. Overall study context: Libraries from low-cell-number fractions were prepared with the SMART-Seq v4 Ultra Low Input RNA kit.

The authors made TCR cDNA by 5'RACE template switching, adding a universal primer site and UMIs. TCRdb re-called the 5' RACE reads through MiXCR, storing one row per CDR3 protein. The repertoire holds around 150,000 distinct CDR3 sequences, with approximately 6.8% as singletons. Study-level findings and limits: Only a small proportion of the clonotypes turned up in both the CD4 and the CD8 compartments, likely arising from convergent recombination.

V usage is TRBV7-8 and J usage is TRBJ2-7; D possibly corresponds to TRBD1 (6 bases). This clonotype originated in a man younger than 35 who received the YFV17D yellow fever vaccine. The source material was CD4+ T cells sorted from PBMCs, sampled less than 6 days after the first yellow fever vaccination. CDR3 sequence (DNA): TGTGCCAGCAGCTTACTTCGGGCAGGGGTCGAGCAGTACTTC. This codes for CASSLLRAGVEQYF.